Below, 18 T cell receptor beta chains from the same sample are listed, as sequenced in a study of blood T cell repertoires in COVID-19. The repertoire was sequenced with immunoSEQ multiplex PCR; TCRdb's copy has only in-frame clones and lacks some. The repertoire includes about 200,000 clones, 88% of them detected once, and around 1.5% sits in the top ten. The source material was peripheral blood. These receptors all come from a man between 18 and 29 years old with active or convalescent COVID-19.

The V call is TRBV11-2, the J call TRBJ1-1, with D possibly TRBD1 on 5 matching bases. The CDR3 extends over 12 amino acids. V lost 5 bases and J lost 10, with 14 bases in between. Germline loops: CDR1 SGHAT, CDR2 FQNNGV. The CDR3 DNA sequence: TGTGCCAGCAGCCACTGGACGGGGGGAGCTTTCTTT. It codes for CASSHWTGGAFF.

The chain combines TRBV18 with TRBJ1-2; 7 positions agree with TRBD1. The CDR3 is made up of 14 amino acids. V lost 4 bases and J lost 4; bases outside the gene matches: 6. Germline lookup yields CDR1 KGHSH and CDR2 LQKENI. This chain's CDR3 is CASSQNRGSYGYTF. The CDR3 coding sequence is TGTGCCAGCTCACAAAACAGGGGATCCTATGGCTACACCTTC.

This sequence joins TRBV28 and TRBJ1-1, with 8 bases matching TRBD1. With 5 bases clipped from V and 4 bases from J, the junction kept 9 bases outside the gene matches. Germline CDR1 and CDR2: MDHEN and SYDVKM. CDR3 length: 15 residues. As DNA, the CDR3 is TGTGCCAGCAGTCCTTCGACAGGGGTGGGCACTGAAGCTTTCTTT. This gives the protein CASSPSTGVGTEAFF.

The rearrangement links TRBV7-9 to TRBJ2-3; TRBD2 aligns across 16 bases. The CDR3 contains 18 residues. Germline CDR1 and CDR2: SEHNR and FQNEAQ (reference sequence). V was pared by 4 bases and J by 1 base, with 5 bases of the junction left unmatched. In nucleotides, the CDR3 is TGTGCCAGCAGCTCCGGGACTAGCGGGAGGGCCGGCACAGATACGCAGTATTTT. Translation: CASSSGTSGRAGTDTQYF.

This clone appeared once. The V gene is TRBV12-5, the J gene TRBJ1-4, with TRBD1 matching 9 bases. There are 13 residues in the CDR3. Germline assignment: CDR1 LGHNT and CDR2 FRNRAP. V shed 6 bases, J shed 6 bases, and the junction held 2 bases outside the gene matches. CDR3 DNA sequence: TGTGCTAGTGGCAGGACAGGGGATGAAAAACTGTTTTTT. This gives the protein CASGRTGDEKLFF.

This chain joins TRBV6-5 and TRBJ1-4; the D gene is possibly TRBD1 (5 bases). The germline gives CDR1 MNHEY, CDR2 SVGAGI. This CDR3 is 14 amino acids long. V shed 0 bases and J shed 5 bases, with 7 bases lying between them. The CDR3, as DNA: TGTGCCAGCAGTTACTCGCACAGGAATGAAAAACTGTTTTTT. Translation: CASSYSHRNEKLFF.

The rearrangement links TRBV19 to TRBJ1-4; possible D gene TRBD1, 6 bases. The CDR3 is 16 amino acids. Trimming stripped 10 bases from V and 2 bases from J, with 20 bases between. Germline V gives CDR1 LNHDA, CDR2 SQIVND (reference sequence). DNA of the CDR3: TGTGCCACTATGGGGACACTGGGTGGGACTAATGAAAAACTGTTTTTT. This encodes CATMGTLGGTNEKLFF.

The CDR3, as DNA: TGTGCCAGTAGCCCTAGCGCGATAAACTACAATGAGCAGTTCTTC. Translation gives CASSPSAINYNEQFF. The J gene is TRBJ2-1, the V gene TRBV19; the D gene is possibly TRBD2 (6 bases). Germline CDR1 LNHDA, CDR2 SQIVND (reference sequence). V lost 6 bases and J lost 3, with 15 bases in between. This CDR3 spans 15 amino acids.

V is TRBV29-1 and J is TRBJ2-5; 9 bases are a match to TRBD2. Trimming at V came to 4 bases and at J to 9 bases, leaving 12 bases not matched to a gene. Looked up from germline, CDR1 is SQVTM and CDR2 is ANQGSEA. CDR3 length equals 14 residues. The CDR3 sequence is CSVAASGVLGAQYF. Written as DNA, the CDR3 is TGCAGCGTTGCAGCTAGCGGGGTGCTGGGGGCCCAGTACTTC.

J is TRBJ1-4 and V is TRBV2; 10 nucleotides match TRBD1. Trimming at V came to 3 bases and at J to 6 bases, leaving 1 base not matched to a gene. The CDR3 length is 14 residues. Per the germline V gene, CDR1 is SNHLY and CDR2 is FYNNEI. The CDR3 is CASSDGTGDEKLFF. For the CDR3, the DNA is TGTGCCAGCAGTGACGGGACAGGGGATGAAAAACTGTTTTTT.

J is TRBJ2-1 and V is TRBV29-1, with D perhaps TRBD1 (5 bases). Deletions cut 0 bases from V and 5 bases from J, with 11 bases between. There are 14 residues in the CDR3. Germline V gene lookup returns CDR1 SQVTM and CDR2 ANQGSEA. The CDR3 spells CSVEDRVNNNEQFF. In nucleotides, the CDR3 is TGCAGCGTTGAAGACAGGGTTAATAACAATGAGCAGTTCTTC.

This chain links TRBV19 with TRBJ1-1; possibly TRBD1 for D (5 bases). Trimming took off 3 bases at V and 9 bases at J, with 17 bases between the two ends. The CDR3 runs to 14 residues. The germline V gene has CDR1 LNHDA and CDR2 SQIVND (reference sequence). The CDR3 sequence: CASSIPVEGSKAFF. The CDR3 DNA is TGTGCCAGTAGTATTCCGGTGGAGGGGAGTAAAGCTTTCTTT.

Here the CDR3 DNA reads TGTGCCAGCAGTGAAAATTCACAGGGGCCCCAGCATTTT. This codes for CASSENSQGPQHF. The chain has TRBV6-1 and TRBJ1-5, with a tentative D call TRBD1 (6 bases). The CDR3 runs 13 residues. Trimming took off 2 bases at V and 9 bases at J, with 11 bases between the two ends. CDR1 and CDR2 from the germline V gene are MNHNS and SASEGT.

The chain is built from TRBV7-9 and TRBJ2-6; D is undetermined. V was cut by 5 bases and J by 0 bases, with 8 bases left in between. The CDR3 runs to 15 residues. The germline V gene has CDR1 SEHNR and CDR2 FQNEAQ (reference sequence). This CDR3 is CASSTPGSGANVLTF. The CDR3 coding sequence is TGTGCCAGCAGCACCCCAGGCTCTGGGGCCAACGTCCTGACTTTC.

The chain combines TRBV30 with TRBJ1-6; the match to TRBD1 covers 9 bases. Germline V gives CDR1 GTSNPN, CDR2 SVGIG (reference sequence). V lost 1 base and J lost 7; bases outside the gene matches: 8. The CDR3 is 16 residues long. The CDR3 DNA is TGTGCCTGGAGTGATTACAGGGGGCTTTCGAATTCACCCCTCCACTTT. Protein: CAWSDYRGLSNSPLHF.

CDR3 in DNA: TGTGCCAGCAGAAACGGACAGGCCTACGAGCAGTACTTC. Its translation is CASRNGQAYEQYF. This chain connects TRBV6-5 to TRBJ2-7, with TRBD1 matching over 7 bases. The CDR3 is 13 residues long. Looked up from germline, CDR1 is MNHEY and CDR2 is SVGAGI. V dropped 6 bases and J dropped 2; count of bases not matched to a gene: 4.

The chain joins TRBV18 to TRBJ2-3; a possible D gene is TRBD2 (6 bases). The CDR3 contains 16 residues. Germline V gene lookup returns CDR1 KGHSH and CDR2 LQKENI. Deletions cut 3 bases from V and 1 base from J, with 14 bases between. The CDR3 loop is CASSPVRGTRTDTQYF. CDR3 nucleotide sequence: TGTGCCAGCTCACCCGTCCGGGGGACGCGCACAGATACGCAGTATTTT.

The rearrangement joins TRBV9 to TRBJ2-1; 9 bases fit TRBD2. Trimming cost V 2 bases and J 8 bases; bases outside gene matches: 17. This CDR3 is built from 18 residues. Germline CDR1 SGDLS, CDR2 YYNGEE. The CDR3 DNA reads TGTGCCAGCAGCGTCCTCCCGTTGACTAGCGGCCCCGGGGATGAGCAGTTCTTC. It specifies CASSVLPLTSGPGDEQFF.